Each of the 6 T cell receptor beta chains below was sequenced from the same sample in a study of blood T cell repertoires in COVID-19. Only in-frame clones appear in the TCRdb table, and some are missing; sequencing was by immunoSEQ multiplex PCR. The sample lists fewer than 45,000 clones; less than 80% were seen once. Sequencing was performed on peripheral blood. The receptors originated from a man aged 65 to 79 with COVID-19, enrolled during active disease.

This rearrangement joins TRBV11-3 to TRBJ1-4; a weak D match, TRBD1 (6 bases). V was shortened by 5 bases and J by 10 bases, with 14 bases between the two germline ends. Germline values: CDR1 SGHNT, CDR2 YENEEA. CDR3 length: 13 residues. The CDR3 nucleotides are TGTGCCAGCAGCCTACATGGGGGCGCAAAACTGTTTTTT. This codes for CASSLHGGAKLFF.

V is TRBV19 and J is TRBJ2-1; 10 nucleotides align to TRBD2. This CDR3 comprises 15 residues. Germline CDR1 reads LNHDA; CDR2 reads SQIVND (reference sequence). V shed 7 bases, J shed 2 bases, and the junction held 5 bases outside the gene matches. The CDR3, as DNA: TGTGCCAGTACCCCCCTAGCGGGAGCCTACAATGAGCAGTTCTTC. Translation gives CASTPLAGAYNEQFF.

The V gene is TRBV6-5, the J gene TRBJ1-5; 9 nucleotides align to TRBD1. Germline V lookup: CDR1 MNHEY, CDR2 SVGAGI. The CDR3 covers 14 residues. Trimming cost V 5 bases and J 7 bases; bases outside gene matches: 6. The CDR3 DNA sequence: TGTGCCAGCAGTCGACAGGGGGTGAGGCAGCCCCAGCATTTT. Translating it yields CASSRQGVRQPQHF.

This clone was seen a single time. The chain is built from TRBV5-1 and TRBJ2-7; 8 bases are shared with TRBD1. The CDR3 totals 15 residues. Germline assignment: CDR1 SGHRS and CDR2 YFSETQ. Trimming at V came to 4 bases and at J to 3 bases, leaving 9 bases not matched to a gene. The CDR3 here is CASSPTGTGYYEQYF. CDR3 bases: TGCGCCAGCAGCCCAACCGGGACAGGCTACTACGAGCAGTACTTC. The whole variable domain, filled in from reference TRBV5-1 and TRBJ2-7, reads KAGVTQTPRYLIKTRGQQVTLSCSPISGHRSVSWYQQTPGQGLQFLFEYFSETQRNKGNFPGRFSGRQFSNSRSEMNVSTLELGDSALYLCASSPTGTGYYEQYFGPGTRLTVT.

The chain uses TRBV3-1 (or the pseudogene TRBV3-2) and TRBJ1-2; 9 nucleotides line up with TRBD1. Looked up from germline, CDR1 is LGHDT and CDR2 is YNNKEL (reference sequence). CDR3 size: 15 residues. J lost 4 bases, V lost 4 bases, and 7 bases had no gene match. This chain's CDR3 is CASSPVRDRAYGYTF. The CDR3, as DNA: TGTGCCAGCAGCCCCGTCCGGGACAGGGCCTATGGCTACACCTTC.

The V and J genes are TRBV27 and TRBJ2-1; D unresolved. There are 12 residues in the CDR3. Germline CDR1 reads MNHEY; CDR2 reads SMNVEV (reference sequence). V lost 9 bases, J lost 6 bases, and 12 bases lay in between. As DNA, the CDR3 is TGTGCCAGTTCGACTGGAAGCAATGAGCAGTTCTTC. Protein: CASSTGSNEQFF.